A selection of T cell receptor beta chains follows, all from one sample in a study of blood T cell repertoires in COVID-19. Repertoires were generated with immunoSEQ multiplex PCR, while TCRdb's copy carries only in-frame clones and drops some. The repertoire consists of a few hundred thousand clones, with around 84% occurring once and the leading ten covering approximately 3.6%. The sequencing sample was made of peripheral blood. These receptors were taken from a woman in her late teens or twenties with acute or convalescent COVID-19. Each CDR3 is given with its conserved first and last residue. A D gene is named only where the DNA matches it firmly. A clone size is listed for some rows: how often the clone was seen (once, few, many), or a class if it is expanded.

>TRBJ1-2|.|TRBD1|TRBV19
CASSIEVGRGDGYTF
TGTGCCAGTAGTATTGAAGTCGGCAGGGGGGATGGCTACACCTTC
>TRBJ2-3|few|.|TRBV2
CASRDSLFTDTQYF
TGTGCCAGCAGAGACAGTCTTTTCACAGATACGCAGTATTTT
>TRBJ2-2|.|.|TRBV5-4
CASSFEIAGELFF
TGTGCCAGCAGCTTTGAGATTGCCGGGGAGCTGTTTTTT
>TRBJ2-2|.|TRBD2|TRBV5-1
CASRLTSGRPNTGELFF
TGCGCCAGCAGACTGACTAGCGGGAGGCCCAACACCGGGGAGCTGTTTTTT
>TRBJ1-1|.|.|TRBV5-1
CASSSGAHTEAFF
TGCGCCAGCAGCTCAGGGGCTCACACTGAAGCTTTCTTT
>TRBJ1-5|few|TRBD1|TRBV28
CASTTDRGGPQHF
TGTGCCAGCACCACGGACAGGGGGGGACCCCAGCATTTT
>TRBJ2-5|once|.|TRBV5-4
CASSLTGKKTVETQYF
TGTGCCAGCAGCCTCACAGGGAAGAAGACGGTTGAGACCCAGTACTTC
>TRBJ2-1|.|.|TRBV5-1
CASSLDFDEQFF
TGCGCCAGCAGCTTGGATTTCGATGAGCAGTTCTTC
>TRBJ2-5|.|TRBD2|TRBV7-3
CASSLGGREGETQYF
TGTGCCAGCAGCTTAGGCGGGAGGGAGGGAGAGACCCAGTACTTC
>TRBJ2-1|.|TRBD2|TRBV28
CASRKRTSGRANEQFF
TGTGCCAGCAGGAAGCGGACTAGCGGGAGGGCCAATGAGCAGTTCTTC
>TRBJ2-3|.|TRBD2|TRBV24-1
CATSRGGADWNTQYF
TGTGCCACCAGTCGCGGGGGGGCAGATTGGAATACGCAGTATTTT
>TRBJ2-7|.|.|TRBV4-1
CASSQDPQGTPYEQYF
TGCGCCAGCAGCCAAGATCCACAGGGAACGCCCTACGAGCAGTACTTC
>TRBJ1-2|.|.|TRBV5-6
CASSLGRGTTYGYTF
TGTGCCAGCAGCTTGGGAAGGGGGACAACCTATGGCTACACCTTC
>TRBJ2-7|.|TRBD2|TRBV24-1
CATSDLRAGGPLTYEQYF
TGTGCCACCAGTGATTTGAGGGCGGGAGGGCCCCTCACCTACGAGCAGTACTTC
>TRBJ1-1|.|.|TRBV12-3/TRBV12-4
CASSFPGSAEAFF
TGTGCCAGCAGTTTCCCAGGGTCGGCTGAAGCTTTCTTT
>TRBJ1-2|.|.|TRBV20-1
CSAGWRVGYTF
TGCAGTGCTGGCTGGAGGGTCGGCTACACCTTC
>TRBJ1-5|.|.|TRBV19
CASRMGGAEVQPQHF
TGTGCCAGCCGAATGGGGGGGGCCGAGGTTCAGCCCCAGCATTTT
>TRBJ2-3|once|TRBD2|TRBV27
CASSLWGGSLDTQYF
TGTGCCAGCAGTTTATGGGGCGGGAGCTTGGATACGCAGTATTTT
>TRBJ1-1|.|.|TRBV6-6
CASSRPGGENTEAFF
TGTGCCAGCAGCCGCCCTGGGGGGGAGAACACTGAAGCTTTCTTT
>TRBJ1-6|.|.|TRBV14
CASSQGAPSSYNSPLHF
TGTGCCAGCAGCCAAGGGGCGCCGAGCTCCTATAATTCACCCCTCCACTTT
>TRBJ1-4|.|TRBD1|TRBV27
CASSLIQPGQGAGELFF
TGTGCCAGCAGTTTAATCCAACCGGGACAGGGGGCGGGGGAACTGTTTTTT
>TRBJ1-1|.|.|TRBV4-2
CASSPEEGLNTEAFF
TGTGCCAGCAGCCCGGAGGAGGGCTTGAACACTGAAGCTTTCTTT
>TRBJ1-5|few|.|TRBV5-6
CASSLGHLRDRPQHF
TGTGCCAGCAGCTTGGGACATTTGCGCGATCGGCCCCAGCATTTT